The 15 T cell receptor beta chains below were found in one sample sequenced in a study of cytomegalovirus exposure and HLA in healthy donors. PCR involved 60 Vbeta and 13 Jbeta primers. Sequencing used immunoSEQ multiplex PCR; TCRdb keeps in-frame clones, though not all of them. This sample's table has tens of thousands of clones. Sequenced: PBMCs. These receptor sequences come from a woman in her 40s in good health and CMV-seropositive.

This chain joins TRBV14 and TRBJ2-3; possibly TRBD1 for D (6 bases). V lost 3 bases and J lost 1, with 14 bases in between. The CDR3 sequence is 16 residues long. Per the germline V gene, CDR1 is SGHDN and CDR2 is FVKESK. CDR3 sequence (DNA): TGTGCCAGCAGCCAGGGTACAGGGATACGCACAGATACGCAGTATTTT. Translation: CASSQGTGIRTDTQYF.

The chain uses TRBV10-1 and TRBJ2-5; 8 positions match TRBD2. This CDR3 comprises 16 residues. The germline V gene encodes CDR1 WNHNN and CDR2 SYGVQD (reference sequence). J gave up 0 bases and V 0 bases, and 3 bases lay outside the gene matches. The CDR3, as DNA: TGCGCCAGCAGTGAGTCAAGCGGGGGTTACCAAGAGACCCAGTACTTC. Amino acid sequence: CASSESSGGYQETQYF.

The chain employs TRBV7-6 and TRBJ2-7; TRBD2 is a possible D gene (5 bases). The CDR3 is 13 amino acids. The V and J ends lost 4 bases and 3 bases respectively, with 10 bases between them. Looked up from germline, CDR1 is SGHVS and CDR2 is FNYEAQ. CDR3 sequence reads: CASSSGLIYEQYF. The CDR3 DNA follows: TGTGCCAGCAGCTCCGGACTGATCTACGAGCAGTACTTC.

The chain is built from TRBV18 and TRBJ1-2; 7 bases match TRBD1. This CDR3 has 17 residues. The germline gives CDR1 KGHSH, CDR2 LQKENI. V lost 4 bases and J lost 5; bases outside the gene matches: 16. The CDR3 loop reads CASSLRLDRAPTYGYTF. Here the CDR3 DNA reads TGTGCCAGCTCACTAAGACTTGACAGGGCCCCCACGTATGGCTACACCTTC.

The chain recombines TRBV6-1 with TRBJ2-7, with 11 bases matching TRBD2. Germline V lookup: CDR1 MNHNS, CDR2 SASEGT. The V gene end was trimmed by 2 bases and the J gene end by 5 bases; junction bases not matched to a gene: 2. The length of the CDR3 is 14 residues. The CDR3 DNA reads as TGTGCCAGCAGTGAAATAGCGGGGGGGAACGAGCAGTACTTC. This sequence encodes CASSEIAGGNEQYF.

V and J are TRBV5-1 and TRBJ1-1, with D perhaps TRBD1 (6 bases). CDR3 length equals 14 residues. The V gene's germline CDR1 is SGHRS and CDR2 YFSETQ. The V and J ends lost 1 base and 4 bases respectively, with 11 bases between them. The CDR3 nucleotides read TGCGCCAGCAGCTTGCAGGGGTTGATCACTGAAGCTTTCTTT. Amino acid sequence: CASSLQGLITEAFF.

CDR3 nucleotides: TGCGCCAGCAGTCAGCGGAGAACTAGCACAGATACGCAGTATTTT. It codes for CASSQRRTSTDTQYF. The V call is TRBV4-1, the J call TRBJ2-3; perhaps TRBD2 as D (5 bases). CDR3 length: 15 amino acids. Per germline, CDR1 MGHRA and CDR2 YSYEKL. The ends were cut back, 6 bases at V and 0 bases at J, with 13 bases in the middle.

This chain links TRBV2 with TRBJ1-2; possible D gene TRBD1, 6 bases. The CDR3 runs 17 residues. Per germline, CDR1 SNHLY and CDR2 FYNNEI. Trimming took 10 bases from V and 4 from J, leaving 28 bases between them. DNA of the CDR3: TGTGCCAACCAAGGGGGGGGGCAATCGGATCCCCGCTATGGCTACACCTTC. Translating it yields CANQGGGQSDPRYGYTF.

The V and J genes are TRBV9 and TRBJ2-3; no clear D gene. V was clipped by 1 base and J by 1 base, with 10 bases between them. Germline CDR1 reads SGDLS; CDR2 reads YYNGEE. CDR3 length equals 15 residues. As DNA, the CDR3 is TGTGCCAGCAGCGTACAGTCGACTGGCACAGATACGCAGTATTTT. Translation: CASSVQSTGTDTQYF. Full variable domain (missing parts from reference TRBV9 and TRBJ2-3): DSGVTQTPKHLITATGQRVTLRCSPRSGDLSVYWYQQSLDQGLQFLIQYYNGEERAKGNILERFSAQQFPDLHSELNLSSLELGDSALYFCASSVQSTGTDTQYFGPGTRLTVL.

Comments on this clone: Mismatch with germline at one junction end may stem from a read error. The chain links TRBV2 to TRBJ2-7, with 10 bases aligning to TRBD1. The germline V gene has CDR1 SNHLY and CDR2 FYNNEI. This CDR3 has 13 residues. The chain's CDR3 is CASKRDRGHEQYF. For the CDR3, the DNA is TGTGCAAGCAAGCGGGACAGGGGCCACGAGCAGTACTTC.

The chain links TRBV7-8 to TRBJ1-2; 7 nucleotides agree with TRBD1. The CDR3 is made up of 15 amino acids. Per the germline V gene, CDR1 is SGHVS and CDR2 is FQNEAQ. V was pared by 4 bases and J by 0 bases, with 5 bases of the junction left unmatched. The CDR3 DNA follows: TGTGCCAGCAGCTCCCGGGACAGCACTAACTATGGCTACACCTTC. This encodes CASSSRDSTNYGYTF.

The rearrangement joins TRBV5-4 to TRBJ2-3; 7 nucleotides agree with TRBD1. Losses at the gene ends were 3 bases for V and 2 bases for J; bases not matched to a gene: 6. The CDR3 sequence is 15 residues long. Germline CDR1 SGHNT, CDR2 YYREEE (reference sequence). CDR3 amino acids: CASSSHRGNTDTQYF. The CDR3 coding sequence is TGTGCCAGCAGCTCCCACAGGGGAAACACAGATACGCAGTATTTT.

CDR3 sequence: CASSLDPDNGNQPQHF. The CDR3 nucleotides read TGTGCCAGCAGTTTAGATCCGGACAACGGCAATCAGCCCCAGCATTTT. The chain uses TRBV28 and TRBJ1-5; TRBD1 might be the D (5 bases). Per germline, CDR1 MDHEN and CDR2 SYDVKM. Deletions cut 2 bases from V and 2 bases from J, with 13 bases between. There are 16 residues in the CDR3. Drawing the rest from reference TRBV28 and TRBJ1-5, the complete variable domain is DVKVTQSSRYLVKRTGEKVFLECVQDMDHENMFWYRQDPGLGLRLIYFSYDVKMKEKGDIPEGYSVSREKKERFSLILESASTNQTSMYLCASSLDPDNGNQPQHFGDGTRLSIL.

The CDR3 reads CASSPGQGYYEQYF. The CDR3 DNA reads TGTGCCAGCAGTCCGGGACAGGGGTACTACGAGCAGTACTTC. The gene calls are TRBV28 and TRBJ2-7; TRBD1 agrees at 10 bases. The CDR3 loop spans 14 amino acids. The germline gives CDR1 MDHEN, CDR2 SYDVKM. V was clipped by 5 bases and J by 3 bases; unmatched bases: 4.

This chain uses TRBV7-9 with TRBJ2-1, with 12 bases aligning to TRBD2. V shed 4 bases and J 9 bases; nucleotides not matched to a gene: 10. The CDR3 consists of 16 residues. Germline V CDR1 and CDR2: SEHNR, FQNEAQ (reference sequence). CDR3: CASSWPGLAGSVEQFF. The CDR3, as DNA: TGTGCCAGCAGCTGGCCGGGACTAGCGGGTAGTGTTGAGCAGTTCTTC.